The rows below give T cell receptor beta chains drawn from one sample of a study of long-term antiretroviral therapy in people with HIV. The protocol was immunoSEQ multiplex PCR, while the TCRdb copy is restricted to in-frame clones and leaves out a portion. The table records about 20,000 clones, around four fifths of them present only once. Sequencing used unsorted PBMCs, obtained 1.2 years after starting antiretroviral therapy. All receptors come from a woman in her forties with HIV. The CDR3 runs from the conserved cysteine through the conserved F or W. A D gene is named only where the DNA matches it firmly. Size is stated for part of the rows, as once, few or many counts, or as a class when the clone is expanded.

DNA	CDR3	V	J	D	size
TGCGCCAGCAGCTTGGCGTTGGGACAGGGAAGCGGCTACACCTTC	CASSLALGQGSGYTF	TRBV5-1	TRBJ1-2	TRBD1	-
TGTGCCAGTACCTCCTACGCGGGAACCTACAATGAGCAGTTCTTC	CASTSYAGTYNEQFF	TRBV19	TRBJ2-1	-	medium-sized
TGTGCCACCAGCAAAATTGTACCGGGACAGTCATGGAGCGAGCAGTACTTC	CATSKIVPGQSWSEQYF	TRBV15	TRBJ2-7	TRBD1	-
TGTGCCAGCAGCGGTGGGGCTAGTATCACCGGGGAGCTGTTTTTT	CASSGGASITGELFF	TRBV9	TRBJ2-2	-	-
TGTGCCAGCAGTCTCCTCACAGTCTCCTACGAGCAGTACTTC	CASSLLTVSYEQYF	TRBV28	TRBJ2-7	-	-
TGTGCCAGCAGCTCGGACAGGGGCGAAGCTTTCTTT	CASSSDRGEAFF	TRBV5-4	TRBJ1-1	TRBD1	-
TGTGCCAGCTCCGTCCAAGGGTCCGGCAATCAGCCCCAGCATTTT	CASSVQGSGNQPQHF	TRBV28	TRBJ1-5	-	-
TGTGCCAGCAGTCCAGTGGGAGGTGAGCAGTACTTC	CASSPVGGEQYF	TRBV28	TRBJ2-7	-	-
TGTGCCAGCAGCTCACCCTACGAGCAGTACTTC	CASSSPYEQYF	TRBV7-9	TRBJ2-7	-	-
TGTGCCAGCAGCTTAGTGGGGGCTACTAATGAAAAACTGTTTTTT	CASSLVGATNEKLFF	TRBV7-9	TRBJ1-4	-	-
TGTGCCAGCAGTTACTCGACGGCAGACAATGGCTACACCTTC	CASSYSTADNGYTF	TRBV6-6	TRBJ1-2	-	-
TGTGCCAGCAGCCTGGACAGAGCAAACACTGAAGCTTTCTTT	CASSLDRANTEAFF	TRBV6-6	TRBJ1-1	-	-
TGTGCCAGCAGCTTCTCGTCTAGCCCCTACGAGCAGTACTTC	CASSFSSSPYEQYF	TRBV7-9	TRBJ2-7	-	-
TGTGCCAGCAGCTTAGCGGTAATCGGCGGCACAGATACGCAGTATTTT	CASSLAVIGGTDTQYF	TRBV7-2	TRBJ2-3	-	-
TGTGCCAGCTCACTAAACCGGGACAAGAGACAGACCCAGTACTTC	CASSLNRDKRQTQYF	TRBV18	TRBJ2-5	-	-
TGTGCCAGCATGCCGGGACTAGCTTTCAATGAGCAGTTCTTC	CASMPGLAFNEQFF	TRBV6-1	TRBJ2-1	TRBD2	-
TGTGCCACGCTCACGGGGAGGGGGACAGATACGCAGTATTTT	CATLTGRGTDTQYF	TRBV5-5	TRBJ2-3	-	-
TGTGCCACCACAGGGAGTTTTGGAACAGGGGAGCTGTTTTTT	CATTGSFGTGELFF	TRBV5-3	TRBJ2-2	-	-
TGTGCCAGCAGCTTTTCGGGGAGCCAGACAGATACGCAGTATTTT	CASSFSGSQTDTQYF	TRBV7-8	TRBJ2-3	-	-
TGCAGCGTTCGGGGGACGCTGAACACTGAAGCTTTCTTT	CSVRGTLNTEAFF	TRBV29-1	TRBJ1-1	-	-
TGTGCCAGCAGGAATGGGCGCGAGCAGTACTTC	CASRNGREQYF	TRBV6-5	TRBJ2-7	-	-
TGTGCCAGCTCACCAGGGACACCCAACACCGGGGAGCTGTTTTTT	CASSPGTPNTGELFF	TRBV18	TRBJ2-2	-	-
TGTGCCAGCAGTTCAAGAACAGGGGTTTATGGCTACACCTTC	CASSSRTGVYGYTF	TRBV27	TRBJ1-2	TRBD1	-
TGTGCCAGCTCGAAACAGGGTGAAAGTTTCTACGAGCAGTACTTC	CASSKQGESFYEQYF	TRBV18	TRBJ2-7	-	-
TGCGCCAGCAGCCAAGGGACAGGGATTCGAGAAGCTTTCTTT	CASSQGTGIREAFF	TRBV4-1	TRBJ1-1	TRBD1	-
TGTGCCAGCAGCTTAGGGGGGCCAGCCGGGGTGGACGAGCAGTACTTC	CASSLGGPAGVDEQYF	TRBV7-8	TRBJ2-7	-	-
TGTGCCAGCAGTCCCGGGGACAGGGCCTATCAGCCCCAGCATTTT	CASSPGDRAYQPQHF	TRBV27	TRBJ1-5	TRBD1	-
TGTGCCAGCAGTGAAGGTGGGAGGTTAGAGACCCAGTACTTC	CASSEGGRLETQYF	TRBV2	TRBJ2-5	-	-
TGCGCCAGCAGCTACAGGGTTCCCGGGGAGCTGTTTTTT	CASSYRVPGELFF	TRBV5-1	TRBJ2-2	-	-
TGCGCCAGCAGCTGGGAAGGAGTACTAGGGGAGCAGTACTTC	CASSWEGVLGEQYF	TRBV5-1	TRBJ2-7	-	-
TGTGCCAGCAGCTTAGGCAGTGGGAACACCATATATTTT	CASSLGSGNTIYF	TRBV7-2	TRBJ1-3	-	once
TGTGCCAGTATGGCAGCCTATTATCCAGATACGCAGTATTTT	CASMAAYYPDTQYF	TRBV19	TRBJ2-3	-	-
TGTGCCAGTAGTATGATGGCAGGGAGTGAGCAGTTCTTC	CASSMMAGSEQFF	TRBV19	TRBJ2-1	-	-
TGTGCCAGCAGCATCGACCTCTCTGGGGCCAACGTCCTGACTTTC	CASSIDLSGANVLTF	TRBV7-2	TRBJ2-6	-	-
TGTGCCAGCAGCTTAGAGGGACTAGCGGTAAATGAGCAGTTCTTC	CASSLEGLAVNEQFF	TRBV7-8	TRBJ2-1	TRBD2	-
TGTGCCAGCAGTCCGACAGGAACTAACTATGGCTACACCTTC	CASSPTGTNYGYTF	TRBV27	TRBJ1-2	-	-
TGCGCCAGCAGCAGGAGACAGGACTATTATAGCAATCAGCCCCAGCATTTT	CASSRRQDYYSNQPQHF	TRBV23-1	TRBJ1-5	-	-
TGTGCCAGTAGTATAGGGAGCACAGATACGCAGTATTTT	CASSIGSTDTQYF	TRBV19	TRBJ2-3	-	-
TGCGCCAGCAGCCAAGACAAAGCGGGAGTGGGCGGGGAGCTGTTTTTT	CASSQDKAGVGGELFF	TRBV4-3	TRBJ2-2	TRBD2	-
TGTGCCAGCAGAAAGCGACAGGGGCGGATCCAAGAGACCCAGTACTTC	CASRKRQGRIQETQYF	TRBV28	TRBJ2-5	TRBD1	-
TGTGCCAGCAGTCCTGGGACAGGGGGCAACCAGCCCCAGCATTTT	CASSPGTGGNQPQHF	TRBV27	TRBJ1-5	TRBD1	few